The source of this TCR beta chain is a study of blood T cell repertoires in COVID-19. Study-level background: T cells, B-cell-depleted T cells, or PBMCs provided the cDNA or gDNA that served as material.

As handled by the study authors: Amplifying reference gene primers gave estimates of nucleated cell counts. TCRdb keeps only in-frame clones here, not all; method: immunoSEQ multiplex PCR. V and J calls and clone size are given by that table; D and trimming were obtained from the DNA. Of under 250,000 clones in the sample, roughly 80% are singletons; the top ten hold 4.7%. CDR3 length: 19 residues. The junction had 17 bases not matched to a gene; V was cut back by 5 bases and J by 0 bases. Germline V gene data show CDR1 as LNHDA and CDR2 as SQIVND (reference sequence). Input material: peripheral blood. The chain has TRBV19 and TRBJ2-3; 7 bases map to TRBD1. The sequence was obtained from a woman in her 70s with acute or convalescent COVID-19. The CDR3 region is CASSGPGQKGPSSTDTQYF. The CDR3 coding sequence is TGTGCCAGTAGTGGGCCGGGACAGAAGGGGCCTTCTAGCACAGATACGCAGTATTTT.